This is a list of T cell receptor beta chains from one sample in a study of Graves' ophthalmopathy and Graves' hyperthyroidism. TCRdb used MiXCR to reprocess the multiplex PCR reads, holding one entry per CDR3 protein. The sample lists about 620,000 distinct CDR3 sequences, 22% occurring once. Source material: peripheral blood. The receptors were gathered from a woman aged 18-30 years with stable Graves' hyperthyroidism. Some clones in this sample may be carry-over from other donors' samples. Both conserved end residues are part of each CDR3. A D gene is named only where the DNA matches it firmly. The size of a clone is reported for some rows only, either as once, few or many, or as a class for expanded clones.

j_call clone_size d_call v_call cdr3_length cdr3_aa cdr3_nt
TRBJ2-7 many - TRBV6-5 12 CASSYDKMEQYF TGTGCCAGCAGTTACGACAAAATGGAGCAGTACTTC
TRBJ2-7 - TRBD2 TRBV20-1 15 CSARSRTSGIYEQYF TGCAGTGCTAGATCCCGGACGAGCGGGATCTACGAGCAGTACTTC
TRBJ1-3 many - TRBV6-1 13 CASYLESGNTIYF TGTGCCAGCTACTTAGAGTCTGGAAACACCATATATTTT
TRBJ1-1 many - TRBV7-3 12 CASSSANTEAFF TGTGCCAGCAGCTCAGCGAACACTGAAGCTTTCTTT
TRBJ2-7 - - TRBV6-1 13 CASTSSRNNEQYF TGTGCCAGCACCTCCTCCCGGAATAACGAGCAGTACTTC
TRBJ1-5 - - TRBV28 14 CATTGLSSNQPQHF TGTGCCACCACAGGGCTAAGCAGCAATCAGCCCCAGCATTTT
TRBJ2-4 - TRBD2 TRBV15 17 CATSSKLTSGAKNIQYF TGTGCCACCAGCAGTAAACTGACTAGCGGGGCCAAAAACATTCAGTACTTC
TRBJ2-4 - - TRBV12-3/TRBV12-4 14 CASSLDGTENIQYF TGTGCCAGCAGTTTAGACGGGACCGAAAACATTCAGTACTTC
TRBJ1-3 many - TRBV29-1 13 CSVVPDSGNTIYF TGCAGCGTTGTTCCGGACAGCGGAAACACCATATATTTT
TRBJ2-7 - TRBD1 TRBV6-1 14 CASTRTGVFYEQYF TGTGCCAGCACCAGGACAGGGGTCTTCTACGAGCAGTACTTC
TRBJ2-7 many TRBD1 TRBV29-1 13 CSVAGTGEVEQYF TGCAGCGTTGCCGGGACAGGGGAGGTAGAGCAGTACTTC
TRBJ2-5 - TRBD1 TRBV7-9 15 CASSLVAGGVETQYF TGTGCCAGCAGCTTAGTTGCAGGGGGTGTAGAGACCCAGTACTTC
TRBJ1-1 - - TRBV5-1 15 CASSLSRTFNTEAFF TGCGCCAGCAGCCTATCCAGGACATTTAACACTGAAGCTTTCTTT
TRBJ2-4 many - TRBV27 16 CASSFLTGTAKNIQYF TGTGCCAGCAGTTTCCTCACAGGGACGGCCAAAAACATTCAGTACTTC
TRBJ2-7 many - TRBV5-6 16 CASSSHGWLGTYEQYF TGTGCCAGCAGCTCTCACGGGTGGTTAGGAACGTACGAGCAGTACTTC
TRBJ2-1 - - TRBV27 13 CASSFSIGYEQFF TGTGCCAGCAGTTTCTCTATAGGCTATGAGCAGTTCTTC
TRBJ2-7 few TRBD2 TRBV5-1 12 CASRSSGYEQYF TGCGCCAGCAGGTCTAGCGGCTACGAGCAGTACTTC
TRBJ1-1 many - TRBV10-3 12 CAISEEGYEAFF TGTGCCATCAGTGAAGAGGGTTATGAAGCTTTCTTT
TRBJ2-5 few TRBD1 TRBV5-1 15 CASSAMPGQEETQYF TGCGCCAGCAGCGCGATGCCGGGACAGGAAGAGACCCAGTACTTC
TRBJ2-7 few TRBD2 TRBV5-4 16 CASRSAGTSASYEQYF TGTGCCAGCAGAAGCGCCGGGACTAGCGCCTCCTACGAGCAGTACTTC
TRBJ2-7 many TRBD1 TRBV19 17 CASSTGTGGGRSYEQYF TGTGCCAGTAGTACCGGGACAGGGGGGGGACGTTCCTACGAGCAGTACTTC
TRBJ2-7 few TRBD2 TRBV4-3 17 CASSLTPWGLVIYEQYF TGCGCCAGCAGCCTCACGCCTTGGGGACTAGTGATATACGAGCAGTACTTC
TRBJ2-5 many TRBD1 TRBV30 13 CACGTGGRKTQYF TGTGCCTGCGGGACAGGGGGGAGGAAGACCCAGTACTTC
TRBJ2-7 - - TRBV12-3/TRBV12-4 15 CASSPQVASSYEQYF TGTGCCAGCAGCCCCCAGGTCGCATCGTCCTACGAGCAGTACTTC
TRBJ1-2 few - TRBV28 12 CASTRGGYGYTF TGTGCCAGCACCCGGGGGGGATATGGCTACACCTTC
TRBJ1-2 many - TRBV6-2/TRBV6-3 19 CASSYRPFPRLKTNSGYTF TGTGCCAGCAGTTATCGCCCCTTTCCGAGGTTAAAAACGAATTCTGGCTACACCTTC
TRBJ1-5 - - TRBV7-6 15 CASSSLAGFAQPQHF TGTGCCAGCAGCTCTCTTGCAGGTTTCGCCCAGCCCCAGCATTTT
TRBJ2-5 many - TRBV10-3 14 CAISERADQETQYF TGTGCCATCAGTGAGAGGGCAGACCAAGAGACCCAGTACTTC
TRBJ2-5 few - TRBV7-6 15 CASSPRWGYQETQYF TGTGCCAGCAGCCCTCGTTGGGGGTACCAAGAGACCCAGTACTTC
TRBJ1-6 many - TRBV5-6 12 CASSPFNSPLHF TGTGCCAGCAGCCCGTTTAATTCACCCCTCCACTTT
TRBJ2-4 many - TRBV7-2 15 CASSLTGRGSNIQYF TGTGCCAGCAGCTTAACCGGGCGGGGATCAAACATTCAGTACTTC
TRBJ1-5 few TRBD1 TRBV28 15 CASSPGTGSFVPQHF TGTGCCAGCAGTCCCGGGACAGGTTCGTTTGTGCCCCAGCATTTT
TRBJ2-5 many - TRBV6-6 15 CASRPRGGGQETQYF TGTGCCAGCAGACCTAGGGGGGGGGGGCAAGAGACCCAGTACTTC
TRBJ2-6 - - TRBV9 18 CASSVEIAPNPGANVLTF TGTGCCAGCAGCGTAGAAATCGCCCCAAACCCTGGGGCCAACGTCCTGACTTTC
TRBJ1-1 - TRBD1 TRBV11-3 13 CASTLDRGREAFF TGTGCCAGCACACTAGATAGGGGGCGTGAAGCTTTCTTT
TRBJ2-5 - TRBD1 TRBV7-9 14 CASSTDRAKETQYF TGTGCCAGCAGCACGGACAGGGCTAAAGAGACCCAGTACTTC
TRBJ1-2 many - TRBV28 14 CASSFDGLTSGYTF TGTGCCAGCAGTTTCGACGGACTCACCAGTGGCTACACCTTC
TRBJ2-7 many - TRBV4-1 15 CASSLDPAVGDEQYF TGCGCCAGCAGCCTCGACCCTGCAGTAGGGGACGAGCAGTACTTC
TRBJ2-7 many - TRBV9 13 CASGGEETYEQYF TGTGCCAGCGGTGGGGAAGAGACCTACGAGCAGTACTTC
TRBJ2-7 few - TRBV15 15 CATSRRRGSDYEQYF TGTGCCACCAGCAGACGAAGGGGATCCGACTACGAGCAGTACTTC
TRBJ2-7 few - TRBV6-5 15 CASSYLEDKADEQYF TGTGCCAGCAGTTACCTAGAGGACAAGGCTGACGAGCAGTACTTC
TRBJ1-6 many TRBD1 TRBV6-1 17 CASSDLRGSSYNSPLHF TGTGCCAGCAGTGATCTCAGGGGGAGCTCCTATAATTCACCCCTCCACTTT
TRBJ2-5 many TRBD2 TRBV11-2 17 CASSGATTSGSKKTQYF TGTGCCAGCAGCGGGGCAACGACTAGCGGGAGTAAAAAGACCCAGTACTTC
TRBJ1-1 many TRBD1 TRBV19 15 CSSRQGASLNTEAFF TGTTCATCCCGACAGGGGGCGAGCCTGAACACTGAAGCTTTCTTT
TRBJ2-4 - - TRBV7-9 15 CASSLLSGTKNIQYF TGTGCCAGCAGTCTCCTGTCGGGAACCAAAAACATTCAGTACTTC
TRBJ1-3 - - TRBV19 15 CASSPSPTTGNTIYF TGTGCCAGTAGCCCTTCCCCTACGACTGGAAACACCATATATTTT
TRBJ2-7 few TRBD1 TRBV20-1 14 CSANRQGPSYEQYF TGCAGTGCTAATCGACAGGGGCCTTCCTACGAGCAGTACTTC
TRBJ2-7 many - TRBV20-1 12 CSASGEIGEQYF TGCAGTGCGTCAGGGGAAATCGGCGAGCAGTACTTC
TRBJ1-5 - - TRBV6-1 13 CASREFGNQPQHF TGTGCCAGCAGGGAGTTTGGGAATCAGCCCCAGCATTTT
TRBJ2-7 many - TRBV12-3/TRBV12-4 12 CASSFLGYEQYF TGTGCCAGCAGTTTCCTGGGATACGAGCAGTACTTC
TRBJ2-2 - TRBD2 TRBV28 15 CASEGAGENTGELFF TGTGCCAGCGAGGGAGCGGGGGAGAACACCGGGGAGCTGTTTTTT
TRBJ2-7 many TRBD2 TRBV5-1 15 CASRAGTSGGDEQYF TGCGCCAGCAGAGCGGGGACTAGCGGGGGGGACGAGCAGTACTTC
TRBJ2-4 many - TRBV12-3/TRBV12-4 15 CASSLVGQAKNIQYF TGTGCCAGCAGTTTGGTGGGTCAGGCCAAAAACATTCAGTACTTC
TRBJ1-2 many TRBD1 TRBV7-2 14 CASSFRQGAGGYTF TGTGCCAGCAGTTTTAGACAGGGGGCAGGCGGCTACACCTTC
TRBJ2-7 many - TRBV20-1 15 CSARDLRRGYYEQYF TGCAGTGCTAGAGATTTACGCCGGGGGTACTACGAGCAGTACTTC
TRBJ1-1 - - TRBV11-2 15 CASSLYPSENTEAFF TGTGCCAGCAGCTTATATCCCTCAGAAAACACTGAAGCTTTCTTT
TRBJ1-3 - - TRBV10-3 15 CATTDLLRAGNTIYF TGTGCCACCACGGACCTCCTTCGCGCTGGAAACACCATATATTTT
TRBJ1-5 - - TRBV12-3/TRBV12-4 15 CASSFSGRGNQPQHF TGTGCCAGCAGTTTTTCCGGCAGGGGAAATCAGCCCCAGCATTTT
TRBJ2-5 many - TRBV24-1 14 CATSEPGHEETQYF TGTGCCACCAGTGAACCGGGACACGAAGAGACCCAGTACTTC
TRBJ2-7 - - TRBV11-2 17 CASSLIRGQRSSYEQYF TGTGCCAGCAGCTTAATTCGAGGACAGCGGAGCTCCTACGAGCAGTACTTC